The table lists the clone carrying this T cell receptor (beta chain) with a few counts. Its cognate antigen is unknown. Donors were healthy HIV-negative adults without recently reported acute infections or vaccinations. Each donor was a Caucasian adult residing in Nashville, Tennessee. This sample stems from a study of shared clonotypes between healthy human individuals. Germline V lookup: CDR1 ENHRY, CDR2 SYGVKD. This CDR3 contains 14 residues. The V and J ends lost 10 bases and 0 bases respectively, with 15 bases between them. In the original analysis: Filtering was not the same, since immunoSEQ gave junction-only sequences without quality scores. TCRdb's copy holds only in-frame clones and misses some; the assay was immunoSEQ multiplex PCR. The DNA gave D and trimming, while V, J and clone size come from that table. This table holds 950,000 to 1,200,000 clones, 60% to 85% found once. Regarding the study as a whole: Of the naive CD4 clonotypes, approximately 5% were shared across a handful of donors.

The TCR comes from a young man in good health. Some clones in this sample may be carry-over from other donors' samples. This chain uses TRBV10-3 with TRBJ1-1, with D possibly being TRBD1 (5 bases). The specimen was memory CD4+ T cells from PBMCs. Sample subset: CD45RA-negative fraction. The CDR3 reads CATRAGTLNTEAFF. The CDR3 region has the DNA TGTGCCACCAGGGCAGGGACTTTGAACACTGAAGCTTTCTTT.